This passage covers 21 T cell receptor beta chains from one sample sequenced in a study of OX40 agonist ivuxolimab in advanced cancers. The assay was immunoSEQ multiplex PCR, and TCRdb's table has in-frame clones only and misses some. The sample consists of approximately 100,000 clones, roughly 89% of them appearing once. The source material was CD4+ or CD8+ T cells sorted from blood, sampled in a trial of the OX40 agonist ivuxolimab. Receptors were obtained from an adult with an advanced solid tumor such as melanoma, head and neck, liver or kidney cancer.

The chain combines TRBV19 with TRBJ1-2; TRBD1 might be the D (6 bases). The CDR3 length is 16 residues. Trimming stripped 6 bases from V and 7 bases from J, with 24 bases between. The V gene's germline CDR1 is LNHDA and CDR2 SQIVND (reference sequence). The CDR3 is CASREQGRSAIVGYTF. CDR3 sequence (DNA): TGTGCCAGTAGGGAACAGGGAAGGTCTGCGATAGTTGGCTACACCTTC.

The chain couples TRBV6-5 to TRBJ2-1; D is unresolved. V was cut by 0 bases and J by 7 bases, with 10 bases left in between. Germline assignment: CDR1 MNHEY and CDR2 SVGAGI. The CDR3 is made up of 14 amino acids. This CDR3 is CASSYSSYRNEQFF. The CDR3 nucleotides read TGTGCCAGCAGTTACTCGAGTTACCGAAATGAGCAGTTCTTC.

The V call is TRBV7-3, the J call TRBJ1-1; D not resolved. V shed 4 bases and J shed 2 bases, with 8 bases lying between them. This CDR3 is built from 13 residues. Germline-derived CDR1 and CDR2 are SGHTA and FQGTGA. In DNA form, the CDR3 reads TGTGCCAGCAGCTCGCTGGTAAACACTGAAGCTTTCTTT. It encodes CASSSLVNTEAFF.

The chain is built from TRBV28 and TRBJ2-1; TRBD2 matches 9 bases. V was clipped by 5 bases and J by 9 bases; unmatched bases: 8. Germline V gene lookup returns CDR1 MDHEN and CDR2 SYDVKM. The CDR3 has 14 residues. The CDR3 is CASSRGGAEGEQFF. CDR3 nucleotides: TGTGCCAGCAGTCGCGGGGGGGCCGAGGGTGAGCAGTTCTTC.

This chain joins TRBV18 and TRBJ2-2; TRBD1 matches 7 bases. The CDR3 extends over 14 amino acids. V was pared by 6 bases and J by 4 bases, with 5 bases of the junction left unmatched. The germline gives CDR1 KGHSH, CDR2 LQKENI. CDR3 loop: CASSLDRVTGELFF. CDR3 DNA: TGTGCCAGCTCCCTCGACAGGGTCACCGGGGAGCTGTTTTTT.

The chain employs TRBV9 and TRBJ1-2; D perhaps matches TRBD1 (5 bases). The germline CDR1 and CDR2 sequences are SGDLS and YYNGEE. This CDR3 contains 15 residues. Trimming took off 3 bases at V and 0 bases at J, with 12 bases between the two ends. This CDR3 is CASSAQQGANYGYTF. In DNA form, the CDR3 reads TGTGCCAGCAGCGCGCAGCAGGGAGCTAACTATGGCTACACCTTC.

This chain links TRBV30 with TRBJ2-2, with D perhaps matching TRBD1 or TRBD2 (5 bases each). The CDR3 is 17 residues long. Germline CDR1 reads GTSNPN; CDR2 reads SVGIG (reference sequence). V dropped 2 bases and J dropped 0 bases, with 16 bases sitting between them. The CDR3 sequence is CAWSRRGAVANTGELFF. As DNA, the CDR3 is TGTGCCTGGAGTCGAAGGGGAGCAGTCGCGAACACCGGGGAGCTGTTTTTT.

This rearrangement joins TRBV29-1 to TRBJ1-3; 10 bases map to TRBD1. This CDR3 has 15 amino acids. The junction had 2 bases not matched to a gene; V was cut back by 0 bases and J by 3 bases. Germline values: CDR1 SQVTM, CDR2 ANQGSEA. CDR3 sequence: CSVEDRDRGGNTIYF. The CDR3, as DNA: TGCAGCGTTGAAGACCGGGACAGGGGTGGAAACACCATATATTTT.

The V call is TRBV7-2, the J call TRBJ2-2; weak D call: TRBD1 (6 bases). V gave up 3 bases and J gave up 4 bases, with 12 bases separating them. CDR1 SGHTA and CDR2 FQGNSA come from the germline V gene. The CDR3 consists of 15 residues. The CDR3 region has the DNA TGTGCCAGCAGCTTTCAACAGGGCGGCACCGGGGAGCTGTTTTTT. It yields the protein CASSFQQGGTGELFF.

This chain connects TRBV7-9 to TRBJ2-5; TRBD1 might be the D (6 bases). CDR3 length equals 14 residues. Trimming took off 2 bases at V and 2 bases at J, with 9 bases between the two ends. Germline CDR1 is SEHNR and CDR2 is FQNEAQ (reference sequence). The CDR3 nucleotides are TGTGCCAGCAGCTTAATGACAGGTCAAGAGACCCAGTACTTC. It encodes CASSLMTGQETQYF.

This clone came up once. The J gene is TRBJ2-2, the V gene TRBV11-3; 9 bases map to TRBD1. The CDR3 length is 15 residues. The trim removed 4 bases at V and 6 bases at J, leaving 6 bases unmatched. Looked up from germline, CDR1 is SGHNT and CDR2 is YENEEA. The CDR3 region has the DNA TGTGCCAGCAGCTCACGGACAGGGGAGCCCGGGGAGCTGTTTTTT. Amino acids: CASSSRTGEPGELFF.

The rearrangement joins TRBV7-2 to TRBJ2-3; D unclear. The CDR3 extends over 14 amino acids. The germline V gene encodes CDR1 SGHTA and CDR2 FQGNSA. V lost 3 bases and J 1 base, leaving 8 bases between the germline ends. Here the CDR3 reads CASSFGPGTDTQYF. The CDR3 DNA sequence: TGTGCCAGCAGCTTCGGACCCGGCACAGATACGCAGTATTTT. Complete variable domain (other parts from reference TRBV7-2 and TRBJ2-3): GAGVSQSPSNKVTEKGKDVELRCDPISGHTALYWYRQSLGQGLEFLIYFQGNSAPDKSGLPSDRFSAERTGGSVSTLTIQRTQQEDSAVYLCASSFGPGTDTQYFGPGTRLTVL.

The chain employs TRBV6-5 and TRBJ1-5, with TRBD1 matching 11 bases. The junction had 6 bases not matched to a gene; V was cut back by 6 bases and J by 5 bases. This CDR3 comprises 15 residues. The germline gives CDR1 MNHEY, CDR2 SVGAGI. CDR3 bases: TGTGCCAGCAGCCGTGGACAGGGGGCTTATCAGCCCCAGCATTTT. This translates into CASSRGQGAYQPQHF.

The gene calls are TRBV30 and TRBJ2-1, with 7 bases aligning to TRBD1. V trimming: 8 bases; J trimming: 9 bases; junction bases outside the gene matches: 25. CDR1 is GTSNPN, CDR2 SVGIG, per germline (reference sequence). The length of the CDR3 is 17 residues. CDR3 DNA: TGTGCCACGGAAAAGTCGGGACAGCCAGGGGGTCGGGGTGAGCAGTTCTTC. Its protein product is CATEKSGQPGGRGEQFF.

V and J are TRBV2 and TRBJ2-7, with 7 bases aligning to TRBD1. The germline V gene encodes CDR1 SNHLY and CDR2 FYNNEI. The J segment lost 6 bases and the V segment lost 4 bases, leaving 9 bases of the junction unmatched. This CDR3 has 14 residues. In nucleotides, the CDR3 is TGTGCCAGCAGTGCACAGGGGAAGGGGGCCGAGCAGTACTTC. Protein sequence: CASSAQGKGAEQYF.

The chain combines TRBV7-2 with TRBJ2-3; no firm D call. Between the trimmed V and J ends, which lost 6 bases and 2 bases, there was a span of 6 bases. The CDR3 is made up of 12 amino acids. The germline gives CDR1 SGHTA, CDR2 FQGNSA. CDR3 in DNA: TGTGCCAGCAGTCTCTTCACAGATACGCAGTATTTT. Translating gives CASSLFTDTQYF.

V usage is TRBV4-3 and J usage is TRBJ1-4, with a possible D match to TRBD1 (5 bases). The ends were cut back, 0 bases at V and 3 bases at J, with 11 bases in the middle. CDR1 is LGHNA and CDR2 is YSLEER in the germline V gene. The CDR3 sequence is 16 residues long. Here the CDR3 reads CASSQDRGVANEKLFF. CDR3 nucleotide sequence: TGCGCCAGCAGCCAAGATCGGGGGGTTGCTAATGAAAAACTGTTTTTT.

This clone was seen just once. This rearrangement joins TRBV6-1 to TRBJ2-1, with D tentatively TRBD1 (5 bases). The CDR3 extends over 15 amino acids. The V and J ends lost 11 bases and 6 bases respectively, with 23 bases between them. Germline V gene lookup returns CDR1 MNHNS and CDR2 SASEGT. The DNA for the CDR3 is TGTGCCGGGTCCACACAGGTAGAGAGCTTCAATGAGCAGTTCTTC. Protein sequence: CAGSTQVESFNEQFF.

The CDR3 nucleotides read TGCGCCAGCAGCTCGGACGGCGGGGGGGCCGGAGAGACCCAGTACTTC. Protein sequence: CASSSDGGGAGETQYF. The V call is TRBV5-1, the J call TRBJ2-5, with 9 bases identical to TRBD2. This CDR3 region has 16 residues. Germline loops: CDR1 SGHRS, CDR2 YFSETQ. After removal of 3 bases from V and 4 bases from J, the junction contained 10 bases not matched to a gene. The full variable domain, in which reference TRBV5-1 and TRBJ2-5 provide the parts outside the CDR3, is KAGVTQTPRYLIKTRGQQVTLSCSPISGHRSVSWYQQTPGQGLQFLFEYFSETQRNKGNFPGRFSGRQFSNSRSEMNVSTLELGDSALYLCASSSDGGGAGETQYFGPGTRLLVL.

The chain has TRBV30 and TRBJ2-1; 7 bases line up with TRBD2. Trimming cost V 0 bases and J 15 bases; bases outside gene matches: 5. The CDR3 extends over 11 amino acids. CDR1 is GTSNPN and CDR2 is SVGIG in the germline V gene (reference sequence). DNA of the CDR3: TGTGCCTGGAGTGTACTCGGGGGGTCGTTCTTC. It is translated as CAWSVLGGSFF.

V is TRBV27 and J is TRBJ2-1; 11 bases align to TRBD1. The J segment lost 7 bases and the V segment lost 6 bases, leaving 11 bases of the junction unmatched. Germline CDR1 is MNHEY and CDR2 is SMNVEV (reference sequence). The CDR3 extends over 16 amino acids. The CDR3 sequence: CASSSPSGQGGNEQFF. CDR3 DNA sequence: TGTGCCAGCAGCTCTCCATCGGGACAGGGGGGAAATGAGCAGTTCTTC.